This T cell receptor (beta chain) was retrieved from a study of early T cells in non-severe SARS-CoV-2 infection. Background on the study: Unsorted whole blood bulk RNA was sequenced, with unpaired chains. Study results and limitations: Matching with VDJdb favored anti-spike CD8 responses (missing private and CD4 specificities).

Attached unique molecular identifiers marked individual cDNA molecules. One entry per CDR3 protein results from TCRdb running MiXCR on the 5' RACE reads. This sample has about 81,000 distinct CDR3 sequences, with 6% to 7% found just once. The germline V gene encodes CDR1 MDHEN and CDR2 SYDVKM. The CDR3 loop spans 14 amino acids. Deletions cut 1 base from V and 5 bases from J, with 11 bases between. This clonotype was picked up many times. Its specificity is not known. The chain uses TRBV28 and TRBJ1-2; D remains ambiguous. Sample: whole blood. The sequence derives from an adult who was a healthcare worker with PCR-confirmed SARS-CoV-2 infection or an uninfected control (not recorded which). In nucleotides, the CDR3 is TGTGCCAGCAGTTTATTGGACTCTAGGTATGGCTACACCTTC. Translated: CASSLLDSRYGYTF.